Presented here are 32 T cell receptor beta chains from one specimen sequenced in a study of T cell repertoires in cytomegalovirus infection. TCRdb fed the reads into MiXCR, producing one record per CDR3 protein. Here the sample spans 250,000 to 300,000 distinct CDR3 sequences, around 20% being singletons. No cognate antigen is known for these TCRs. This sample comprised cultured PBMCs, obtained from culture after CMV antigen stimulation. The receptors shown here come from a human donor in good health (CMV status not recorded). Some clones in this sample may be carry-over from other donors' samples.

The CDR3 here is CASSPGASRSYEQYF. CDR3 DNA: TGTGCCAGCAGCCCCGGGGCTAGCAGATCCTACGAGCAGTACTTC. This rearrangement joins TRBV7-2 to TRBJ2-7; D possibly uses TRBD1 or TRBD2 (5 bases each). The CDR3 runs 15 residues. The germline V gene has CDR1 SGHTA and CDR2 FQGNSA. V shed 5 bases and J shed 1 base, with 15 bases lying between them.

J is TRBJ2-1 and V is TRBV7-6, with TRBD2 matching 15 bases. Germline values: CDR1 SGHVS, CDR2 FNYEAQ. The V and J ends lost 1 base and 10 bases, in that order; junction bases with no gene match: 8. This CDR3 has 17 residues. This CDR3 reads CASSLVGGTSGRREQFF. In nucleotides, the CDR3 is TGTGCCAGCAGCTTAGTTGGTGGGACTAGCGGGAGGCGGGAGCAGTTCTTC.

This clonotype was observed a handful of times. The V and J genes are TRBV19 and TRBJ2-3; TRBD1 aligns across 9 bases. The CDR3 has 14 amino acids. V trimming: 5 bases; J trimming: 1 base; junction bases outside the gene matches: 1. The germline V gene has CDR1 LNHDA and CDR2 SQIVND (reference sequence). Here the CDR3 DNA reads TGTGCCAGTAGTTGGACAGGGGGCACAGATACGCAGTATTTT. Its translation is CASSWTGGTDTQYF.

Only a few counts were recorded for this clonotype. The chain employs TRBV28 and TRBJ2-1; D gene uncertain. This CDR3 comprises 13 residues. Per the germline V gene, CDR1 is MDHEN and CDR2 is SYDVKM. With 3 bases removed from V and 4 bases from J, the gap between germline ends came to 7 bases. This chain's CDR3 is CASSFSRYNEQFF. In DNA form, the CDR3 reads TGTGCCAGCAGTTTTAGTAGGTACAATGAGCAGTTCTTC.

The genes are TRBV27 and TRBJ2-3; D remains unclear. V lost 0 bases, J lost 3 bases, and 19 bases lay in between. The CDR3 spans 18 residues. CDR1 is MNHEY, CDR2 SMNVEV, per germline (reference sequence). CDR3 protein: CASSLSGRWFLGTDTQYF. The CDR3, as DNA: TGTGCCAGCAGTTTATCAGGGCGGTGGTTCCTTGGTACAGATACGCAGTATTTT.

The sample holds many counts of this clonotype. The V and J genes are TRBV6-1 and TRBJ1-1, with D possibly matching TRBD1 (6 bases). The CDR3 is 12 residues long. CDR1 MNHNS and CDR2 SASEGT come from the germline V gene. The V and J ends lost 5 bases and 7 bases respectively, with 11 bases between them. CDR3 in DNA: TGTGCCAGCAGTACGGACAGCCATGAAGCTTTCTTT. Its translation: CASSTDSHEAFF.

This clonotype was observed many times. This chain connects TRBV12-3 or TRBV12-4 to TRBJ2-7; 7 bases align to TRBD1. The junction had 5 bases not matched to a gene; V was cut back by 6 bases and J by 6 bases. The CDR3 loop spans 12 amino acids. CDR3 in amino acids: CASSITGVEQYV. The CDR3 DNA is TGTGCCAGCAGCATTACAGGGGTCGAGCAGTACGTC.

This clonotype was detected many times. The J gene is TRBJ2-3, the V gene TRBV7-2; 7 bases align to TRBD2. This CDR3 has 15 residues. Germline CDR1 reads SGHTA; CDR2 reads FQGNSA. Germline trimming cut 5 bases from V and 5 bases from J; bases unmatched to any gene: 10. The DNA for the CDR3 is TGTGCCAGCAGCCAAACTAGCGAGAGACAAGATACGCAGTATTTT. Translated: CASSQTSERQDTQYF.

This clonotype was recorded once. The genes are TRBV29-1 and TRBJ2-3; 7 bases fit TRBD2. V trimming: 2 bases; J trimming: 4 bases; junction bases outside the gene matches: 6. The CDR3 has 14 residues. The germline CDR1 and CDR2 sequences are SQVTM and ANQGSEA. In DNA form, the CDR3 reads TGCAGCGTTGAATCGCTAGCGGCAGCAGATACGCAGTATTTT. Its translation is CSVESLAAADTQYF.

The chain combines TRBV19 with TRBJ2-1; the match to TRBD1 covers 9 bases. The germline gives CDR1 LNHDA, CDR2 SQIVND (reference sequence). The CDR3 is made up of 12 amino acids. V was clipped by 4 bases and J by 16 bases; unmatched bases: 8. CDR3 DNA: TGTGCCAGTAGTAGCTGGGACAGGGCACCTTTCTTC. Its translation is CASSSWDRAPFF. The full variable domain, in which reference TRBV19 and TRBJ2-1 provide the parts outside the CDR3, is DGGITQSPKYLFRKEGQNVTLSCEQNLNHDAMYWYRQDPGQGLRLIYYSQIVNDFQKGDIAEGYSVSREKKESFPLTVTSAQKNPTAFYLCASSSWDRAPFFGPGTRLTVL.

This clonotype was seen only a few times. V gene TRBV29-1 combines with J gene TRBJ2-5; D possibly matches TRBD1 or TRBD2 (5 bases each). The CDR3 has 11 amino acids. Trimming pared 4 bases from V and 5 bases from J, leaving 8 bases between. The germline V gene encodes CDR1 SQVTM and CDR2 ANQGSEA. CDR3 nucleotides: TGCAGCGTTGGCGAGGGGGAGACCCAGTACTTC. Its translation is CSVGEGETQYF.

The chain links TRBV20-1 to TRBJ2-1; D possibly corresponds to TRBD2 (6 bases). CDR3 length: 19 amino acids. The germline V and J ends were trimmed by 1 base and 3 bases, with 25 bases remaining between them. The germline gives CDR1 DFQATT, CDR2 SNEGSKA (reference sequence). CDR3 bases: TGCAGTGCTAGAGGTCGGCCCACTCGTGCGGGAATAGTCTACAATGAGCAGTTCTTC. This encodes CSARGRPTRAGIVYNEQFF.

This clonotype was observed at least ten times. This rearrangement joins TRBV7-8 to TRBJ2-7, with D unresolved. V was clipped by 1 base and J by 0 bases, with 4 bases between them. Germline-derived CDR1 and CDR2 are SGHVS and FQNEAQ. The CDR3 is made up of 13 amino acids. CDR3 protein: CASSLESSYEQYV. DNA for the CDR3: TGTGCCAGCAGCTTAGAGAGCTCCTACGAGCAGTACGTC.

In this sample, this clonotype turned up a few times. The chain's CDR3 is CASSPAPGSNSGANVLTF. As DNA, the CDR3 is TGTGCCAGCAGTCCCGCTCCGGGTTCCAACTCTGGGGCCAACGTCCTGACTTTC. The chain couples TRBV27 to TRBJ2-6, with unresolved D. V was clipped by 5 bases and J by 0 bases, with 17 bases between them. CDR3 length: 18 amino acids. The germline V gene encodes CDR1 MNHEY and CDR2 SMNVEV (reference sequence). The full variable domain, its missing parts supplied by reference TRBV27 and TRBJ2-6, is EAQVTQNPRYLITVTGKKLTVTCSQNMNHEYMSWYRQDPGLGLRQIYYSMNVEVTDKGDVPEGYKVSRKEKRNFPLILESPSPNQTSLYFCASSPAPGSNSGANVLTFGAGSRLTVL.

The sample holds many counts of this clonotype. This chain connects TRBV7-8 to TRBJ2-7, with TRBD2 matching over 7 bases. Trimming cost V 8 bases and J 1 base; bases outside gene matches: 11. Looked up from germline, CDR1 is SGHVS and CDR2 is FQNEAQ. The CDR3 has 15 amino acids. The CDR3 DNA reads TGTGCCAGCTCCCGGGGAGGGAAAGAATCCTACGAGCAGTACGTC. This gives the protein CASSRGGKESYEQYV.

This chain joins TRBV4-3 and TRBJ2-1; maybe TRBD2 (6 bases). CDR1 and CDR2 (germline): LGHNA, YSLEER. V gave up 0 bases and J gave up 2 bases, with 14 bases separating them. CDR3 length: 17 amino acids. CDR3 in amino acids: CASSQDPSGQAYNEQFF. Written as DNA, the CDR3 is TGCGCCAGCAGCCAAGATCCCAGCGGGCAAGCCTACAATGAGCAGTTCTTC.

This clonotype was counted at least ten times. J is TRBJ2-7 and V is TRBV7-2, with a weak D call TRBD2 (6 bases). The ends were cut back, 1 base at V and 6 bases at J, with 13 bases in the middle. Germline V gene data show CDR1 as SGHTA and CDR2 as FQGNSA. The CDR3 contains 14 residues. The CDR3 DNA sequence: TGTGCCAGCAGCTTAGGCGGGATCCAGCTCGAGCAGTACTTC. This translates into CASSLGGIQLEQYF.

This clonotype was picked up many times. This chain links TRBV7-8 with TRBJ1-1; TRBD1 matches at 9 bases. CDR1 SGHVS and CDR2 FQNEAQ come from the germline V gene. The V gene end was trimmed by 1 base and the J gene end by 4 bases; junction bases not matched to a gene: 4. The CDR3 has 15 residues. CDR3 protein: CASSLVQGAATEAFF. The CDR3 coding sequence is TGTGCCAGCAGCTTAGTACAGGGGGCAGCCACTGAAGCTTTCTTT.

The CDR3 region has the DNA TGTGCCAGCGGAGGACAGGGGCAATCGGGCTTTGCCGGGGAGCTGTTTTTT. Translated: CASGGQGQSGFAGELFF. This chain uses TRBV6-5 with TRBJ2-2, with 9 bases identical to TRBD1. This CDR3 has 17 residues. The germline V gene has CDR1 MNHEY and CDR2 SVGAGI. V dropped 8 bases and J dropped 6; count of bases not matched to a gene: 16.

This clonotype has ten or more counts. The gene calls are TRBV6-2 or TRBV6-3 and TRBJ2-7, with 7 bases matching TRBD1. V gave up 6 bases and J gave up 3 bases; unmatched junction bases: 11. Germline CDR1 MNHEY, CDR2 SVGEGT. The CDR3 spans 15 residues. The CDR3 spells CASSDGGTEYYEQYV. The CDR3 DNA reads TGTGCCAGCAGCGACGGTGGGACAGAATACTACGAGCAGTACGTC.

This clonotype turned up a few times. This chain joins TRBV6-1 and TRBJ2-3; D gene unclear. The CDR3 is 15 residues long. V gave up 3 bases and J gave up 2 bases, with 12 bases separating them. Looked up from germline, CDR1 is MNHNS and CDR2 is SASEGT. The CDR3 reads CASSETARHTDTQYF. The CDR3 DNA follows: TGTGCCAGCAGTGAGACCGCCAGGCACACAGATACGCAGTATTTT.

The sample holds many counts of this clonotype. The chain employs TRBV7-2 and TRBJ2-7; tentatively, D is TRBD2 (6 bases). Trimming left V 0 bases short and J 5 bases short, with 14 bases between. The CDR3 length is 15 residues. The germline gives CDR1 SGHTA, CDR2 FQGNSA. Here the CDR3 reads CASSLARGSVHEQYF. The CDR3 DNA is TGTGCCAGCAGCTTAGCCCGGGGGTCGGTCCACGAGCAGTACTTC. The full variable domain, with the rest looked up from reference TRBV7-2 and TRBJ2-7, is GAGVSQSPSNKVTEKGKDVELRCDPISGHTALYWYRQSLGQGLEFLIYFQGNSAPDKSGLPSDRFSAERTGGSVSTLTIQRTQQEDSAVYLCASSLARGSVHEQYFGPGTRLTVT.

The rearrangement joins TRBV7-2 to TRBJ2-7, with 10 bases that match TRBD1. The length of the CDR3 is 17 residues. Trimming took 1 base from V and 2 from J; bases not matched to a gene: 8. From germline, CDR1 is SGHTA and CDR2 FQGNSA. This CDR3 is CASSLELGGTGAYEQYF. For the CDR3, the DNA is TGTGCCAGCAGCTTAGAGTTAGGCGGGACAGGGGCCTACGAGCAGTACTTC.

The chain links TRBV7-2 to TRBJ2-2; 7 bases fit TRBD2. The V segment lost 6 bases and the J segment 7 bases; nucleotides outside the gene matches: 5. Germline CDR1 reads SGHTA; CDR2 reads FQGNSA. The CDR3 is made up of 13 amino acids. The CDR3 reads CASSPLAVGELFF. The CDR3 DNA is TGTGCCAGCAGTCCGCTAGCGGTCGGGGAGCTGTTTTTT.

This clonotype showed up just a few times. The chain joins TRBV5-4 to TRBJ2-3; 11 bases agree with TRBD2. CDR1 is SGHNT, CDR2 YYREEE, per germline (reference sequence). The length of the CDR3 is 23 residues. Trimming took 3 bases from V and 0 from J; bases not matched to a gene: 24. CDR3 in amino acids: CASSSPGLADKTLGKFSTDTQYF. CDR3 coding DNA: TGTGCCAGCAGCTCGCCGGGACTAGCGGACAAAACGCTAGGAAAATTTAGCACAGATACGCAGTATTTT. Variable domain in full (rest from reference TRBV5-4 and TRBJ2-3): ETGVTQSPTHLIKTRGQQVTLRCSSQSGHNTVSWYQQALGQGPQFIFQYYREEENGRGNFPPRFSGLQFPNYSSELNVNALELDDSALYLCASSSPGLADKTLGKFSTDTQYFGPGTRLTVL.

The rearrangement joins TRBV15 to TRBJ1-4, with 7 bases identical to TRBD1. The CDR3 has 12 amino acids. V was pared by 7 bases and J by 8 bases, with 4 bases of the junction left unmatched. Germline V lookup: CDR1 LNHNV, CDR2 YYDKDF (reference sequence). In DNA, the CDR3 is TGTGCCACCACCCTACAGGGGGAAAAACTGTTTTTT. Its protein is CATTLQGEKLFF. The full variable domain, completed using reference TRBV15 and TRBJ1-4, is DAMVIQNPRYQVTQFGKPVTLSCSQTLNHNVMYWYQQKSSQAPKLLFHYYDKDFNNEADTPDNFQSRRPNTSFCFLDIRSPGLGDTAMYLCATTLQGEKLFFGSGTQLSVL.

There are many counts of this clonotype. This sequence joins TRBV10-3 and TRBJ2-1; D perhaps matches TRBD2 (5 bases). This CDR3 is built from 16 residues. Trimming removed 1 base at V and 0 bases at J, with 10 bases between. The germline V gene has CDR1 ENHRY and CDR2 SYGVKD. CDR3 sequence reads: CAISELWGDSYNEQFF. CDR3 coding DNA: TGTGCCATCAGTGAGTTGTGGGGAGACTCCTACAATGAGCAGTTCTTC.

The chain carries TRBV7-6 and TRBJ1-2; unclear D gene. V was pared by 1 base and J by 6 bases, with 12 bases between. This CDR3 region has 14 residues. Germline V gene lookup returns CDR1 SGHVS and CDR2 FNYEAQ. CDR3 nucleotides: TGTGCCAGCAGCTTAGGGATGGCCAGCGATGGCTACACCTTC. Translation gives CASSLGMASDGYTF.

The chain has TRBV7-3 and TRBJ2-3, with D perhaps matching TRBD1 (5 bases). Germline assignment: CDR1 SGHTA and CDR2 FQGTGA. Deletions cut 5 bases from V and 4 bases from J, with 13 bases between. CDR3 length equals 14 residues. The CDR3 coding sequence is TGTGCCAGCAGCGCCGCAGGGATATCAGATACGCAGTATTTT. This encodes CASSAAGISDTQYF.

This clonotype occurred many times. The genes are TRBV7-2 and TRBJ2-7; possible D gene TRBD2, 6 bases. This CDR3 is 15 amino acids long. Germline V gives CDR1 SGHTA, CDR2 FQGNSA. Trimming cost V 2 bases and J 0 bases, with 11 bases left between them. The CDR3: CASSLNRGSSYEQYF. CDR3 coding DNA: TGTGCCAGCAGCTTAAATCGGGGGAGCTCCTACGAGCAGTACTTC.

This rearrangement joins TRBV6-2 or TRBV6-3 to TRBJ2-5; TRBD1 might be the D (6 bases). The CDR3 is 19 amino acids. Trimming took off 2 bases at V and 1 base at J, with 23 bases between the two ends. The V gene's germline CDR1 is MNHEY and CDR2 SVGEGT. CDR3: CASSYRTAPRTELQETQYF. CDR3 sequence (DNA): TGTGCCAGCAGTTACAGGACAGCCCCACGGACCGAACTCCAAGAGACCCAGTACTTC.

V usage is TRBV5-4 and J usage is TRBJ2-1; TRBD1 matches 11 bases. The CDR3 extends over 15 amino acids. Germline CDR1 SGHNT, CDR2 YYREEE (reference sequence). After removal of 9 bases from V and 3 bases from J, the junction contained 8 bases not matched to a gene. The CDR3 DNA reads TGTGCCACTCACACCGGGACAGGGGGCTACAATGAGCAGTTCTTC. Translated, it gives CATHTGTGGYNEQFF.